One and the same sample provided the 15 T cell receptor beta chains below, sequenced in a study of blood T cell repertoires in COVID-19 (dated by TCRdb to 2018 to 2021). The library was produced with the immunoSEQ multiplex PCR assay. The table was pulled from immuneACCESS by TCRdb, which kept in-frame rearrangements only. Such tables lose some clones; where checked, under half of the loss comes from unresolved V genes, and the rest has no known cause. The sample has over 200,000 clones on record, 88% of them singletons. The biggest ten clones account for 1.5% of the sample. Sample: peripheral blood. These receptors originate from a man aged 18 to 35 with active or convalescent COVID-19.

The genes are TRBV27 and TRBJ2-5, with 13 bases fitting TRBD2. Germline loops: CDR1 MNHEY, CDR2 SMNVEV (reference sequence). After removal of 5 bases from V and 7 bases from J, the junction contained 13 bases not matched to a gene. The CDR3 is made up of 17 amino acids. CDR3 loop: CASSLDTTSGRAGTQYF. CDR3 nucleotides: TGTGCCAGCAGTCTTGACACTACTAGCGGGAGGGCCGGGACCCAGTACTTC.

The genes are TRBV27 and TRBJ1-6; D is uncertain. The CDR3 has 12 residues. V was trimmed by 3 bases and J by 8 bases, leaving 5 bases between them. The germline CDR1 and CDR2 sequences are MNHEY and SMNVEV (reference sequence). The CDR3 sequence: CASSFEDSPLHF. The CDR3 nucleotides are TGTGCCAGCAGTTTTGAGGATTCACCCCTCCACTTT.

V and J are TRBV14 and TRBJ1-2; TRBD1 aligns across 12 bases. Germline-derived CDR1 and CDR2 are SGHDN and FVKESK. The J segment lost 6 bases and the V segment lost 0 bases, leaving 5 bases of the junction unmatched. The CDR3 is 16 amino acids. This chain's CDR3 is CASSQDVGQGADGYTF. The CDR3 region has the DNA TGTGCCAGCAGCCAAGATGTGGGACAGGGGGCGGATGGCTACACCTTC.

This chain links TRBV14 with TRBJ1-1; maybe TRBD1 (5 bases). In germline, CDR1 is SGHDN, CDR2 FVKESK. The CDR3 extends over 13 amino acids. Trimming pared 5 bases from V and 5 bases from J, leaving 12 bases between. This CDR3 reads CASSGGRKTEAFF. As DNA, the CDR3 is TGTGCCAGCAGCGGGGGGAGAAAGACTGAAGCTTTCTTT.

This rearrangement joins TRBV4-2 to TRBJ2-7; TRBD2 matches at 8 bases. The V segment lost 1 base and the J segment 4 bases; nucleotides outside the gene matches: 12. The CDR3 spans 17 residues. Per the germline V gene, CDR1 is LGHNA and CDR2 is YNFKEQ. DNA for the CDR3: TGTGCCAGCAGCCAAGGGATAGCGGGACCCGTCGGGTACGAGCAGTACTTC. Its protein is CASSQGIAGPVGYEQYF.

The CDR3 spells CASSLSVGGQGMPQHF. CDR3 DNA: TGTGCCAGCAGCTTGTCGGTCGGGGGACAGGGGATGCCCCAGCATTTT. The J gene is TRBJ1-5, the V gene TRBV5-5, with TRBD1 matching 10 bases. The CDR3 consists of 16 residues. V lost 1 base and J lost 9; bases outside the gene matches: 10. CDR1 and CDR2 from the germline V gene are SGHKS and YYEKEE (reference sequence).

The rearrangement links TRBV27 to TRBJ2-7; 14 nucleotides agree with TRBD2. This CDR3 has 14 residues. Germline V gene data show CDR1 as MNHEY and CDR2 as SMNVEV (reference sequence). V was clipped by 5 bases and J by 3 bases; unmatched bases: 0. CDR3 sequence reads: CASSGTSGSYEQYF. The CDR3 DNA follows: TGTGCCAGCAGTGGGACTAGCGGGAGCTACGAGCAGTACTTC.

There are a few counts of this clone. The chain couples TRBV7-9 to TRBJ2-7; TRBD1 matches at 11 bases. J lost 2 bases, V lost 9 bases, and 3 bases had no gene match. The CDR3 runs 13 residues. Germline V lookup: CDR1 SEHNR, CDR2 FQNEAQ (reference sequence). This CDR3 is CASGTGGPYEQYF. For the CDR3, the DNA is TGTGCCAGTGGGACAGGGGGACCCTACGAGCAGTACTTC.

The V call is TRBV30, the J call TRBJ1-2; D unclear. V was pared by 2 bases and J by 7 bases, with 14 bases between. CDR3 length: 13 amino acids. Germline V lookup: CDR1 GTSNPN, CDR2 SVGIG (reference sequence). The CDR3 region is CAWSRLSGGGYTF. CDR3 coding DNA: TGTGCCTGGAGTCGCCTAAGTGGAGGTGGCTACACCTTC.

CDR3 in DNA: TGTGCCAGCAGTGAATCAACCCCGGGGGAAGCTTTCTTT. This codes for CASSESTPGEAFF. The gene calls are TRBV25-1 and TRBJ1-1; D gene uncertain. The CDR3 is made up of 13 amino acids. Trimming removed 1 base at V and 8 bases at J, with 11 bases between. Germline V gene lookup returns CDR1 MGHDK and CDR2 SYGVNS.

The chain recombines TRBV21-1 with TRBJ2-1; the table's D call, TRBD2, has no DNA check behind it. TRBV21-1 is assigned pseudogene status. This CDR3 has 15 residues. CDR3 nucleotide sequence: TGTGCCAGCAGCTACCGGGAGGTTCTATACAATGAGCAGTTCTTC. Encoded protein: CASSYREVLYNEQFF.

J is TRBJ1-2 and V is TRBV6-5; TRBD1 aligns across 7 bases. Germline CDR1 and CDR2: MNHEY and SVGAGI. The CDR3 consists of 15 residues. The ends lost 3 bases at V and 3 bases at J; junction bases unmatched: 7. The CDR3, as DNA: TGTGCCAGCAGTTATCGTCCAGGGGGTGACTATGGCTACACCTTC. Translating gives CASSYRPGGDYGYTF.

This chain connects TRBV7-9 to TRBJ1-6; D might be TRBD1 (6 bases). CDR1 SEHNR and CDR2 FQNEAQ come from the germline V gene (reference sequence). V was clipped by 5 bases and J by 7 bases, with 12 bases between them. The CDR3 consists of 14 residues. CDR3 protein: CASSTTGFNSPLHF. In DNA form, the CDR3 reads TGTGCCAGCAGCACTACAGGGTTCAATTCACCCCTCCACTTT.

This sequence joins TRBV18 and TRBJ1-1; D remains unclear. The ends were cut back, 3 bases at V and 4 bases at J, with 9 bases in the middle. This CDR3 spans 13 amino acids. Germline CDR1 is KGHSH and CDR2 is LQKENI. CDR3 in amino acids: CASSPEEGTEAFF. The CDR3 DNA reads as TGTGCCAGCTCACCCGAAGAGGGCACTGAAGCTTTCTTT.

The chain recombines TRBV14 with TRBJ2-1, with 11 bases identical to TRBD1. The CDR3 is made up of 16 amino acids. V lost 5 bases and J lost 10; bases outside the gene matches: 13. Germline values: CDR1 SGHDN, CDR2 FVKESK. DNA for the CDR3: TGTGCCAGCAGCTACGAACCGGGACAGGGGGGACTCGAGCAGTTCTTC. Amino acids: CASSYEPGQGGLEQFF.